The sequence of this T cell receptor (beta chain) was determined in a study of T cells in Graves' hyperthyroidism and ophthalmopathy. This clonotype was seen repeatedly, ten times or more. The CDR3 regions of TCR beta were amplified from RNA transcripts. First-round RT-PCR targeting the TCR CDR3 was performed with the HTBI primer set. One entry per CDR3 protein, called by TCRdb with MiXCR from the multiplex PCR reads. The sample includes about 420,000 distinct CDR3 sequences, 15% to 19% of them seen just once. V gave up 3 bases and J gave up 5 bases, with 16 bases separating them. From germline, CDR1 is KGHSH and CDR2 LQKENI. This CDR3 is built from 15 residues. Each diagnosis drew on symptoms, thyroxine, TRAb, thyroid ultrasound and orbital computed tomography findings.

The sample comprised blood. The receptor comes from a woman younger than 35 with Graves' hyperthyroidism. This chain links TRBV18 with TRBJ2-5; D may correspond to TRBD1 or TRBD2 (5 bases each). The CDR3 DNA sequence: TGTGCCAGCTCACCGATAACGGGGACGGCGGAGACCCAGTACTTC. This codes for CASSPITGTAETQYF.